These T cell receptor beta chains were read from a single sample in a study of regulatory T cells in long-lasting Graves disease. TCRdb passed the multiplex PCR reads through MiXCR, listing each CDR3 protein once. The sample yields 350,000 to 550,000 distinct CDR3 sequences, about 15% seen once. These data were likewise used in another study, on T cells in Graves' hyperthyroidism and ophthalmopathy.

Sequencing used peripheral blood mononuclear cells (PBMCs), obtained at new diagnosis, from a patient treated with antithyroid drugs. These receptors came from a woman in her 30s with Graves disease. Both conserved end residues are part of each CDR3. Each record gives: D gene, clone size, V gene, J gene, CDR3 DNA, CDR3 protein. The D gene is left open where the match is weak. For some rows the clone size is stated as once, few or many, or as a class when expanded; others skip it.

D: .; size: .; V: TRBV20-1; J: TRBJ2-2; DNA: TGCAGTGCTGCCCCCGTGGCAGGGGGGAGCACCGGGGAGCTGTTTTTT; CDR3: CSAAPVAGGSTGELFF
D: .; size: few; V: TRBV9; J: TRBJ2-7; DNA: TGTGCCAGCAGCCCAACTATATCCTACGAGCAGTACTTC; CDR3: CASSPTISYEQYF
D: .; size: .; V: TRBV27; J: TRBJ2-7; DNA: TGTGCCAGCAGTTACTCGAATCTCCCCCAGCCCTACGAGCAGTACTTC; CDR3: CASSYSNLPQPYEQYF
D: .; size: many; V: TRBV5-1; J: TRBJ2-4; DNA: TGCGCCAGCAGCTTGGCCAAGGGAGGTGGGGCCAAAAACATTCAGTACTTC; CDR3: CASSLAKGGGAKNIQYF
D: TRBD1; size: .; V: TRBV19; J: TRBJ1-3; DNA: TGTGCCAGTAGTGCTGTACAGGGGGGAAGAAACACCATATATTTT; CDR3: CASSAVQGGRNTIYF
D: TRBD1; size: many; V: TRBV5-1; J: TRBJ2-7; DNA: TGCGCCAGCAGTTGGGACAGGGTATATGGAAACTACGAGCAGTACTTC; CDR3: CASSWDRVYGNYEQYF
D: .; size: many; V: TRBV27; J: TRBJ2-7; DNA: TGTGCCAGCAGCAGGTCAGGGGATGGGAGGTACGAGCAGTACTTC; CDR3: CASSRSGDGRYEQYF
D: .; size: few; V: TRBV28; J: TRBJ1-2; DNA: TGTGCCAGCAGTTTAGCCAGGAGCTATGGCTACACCTTC; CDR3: CASSLARSYGYTF
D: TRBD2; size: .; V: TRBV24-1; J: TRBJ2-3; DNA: TGTGCCACCGGCCATCCGGGACTAGCGGGAGATACGCAGTATTTT; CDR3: CATGHPGLAGDTQYF
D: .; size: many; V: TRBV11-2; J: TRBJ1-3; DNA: TGTGCCAGCGCGGGCAGCGGAAACACCATATATTTT; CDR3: CASAGSGNTIYF
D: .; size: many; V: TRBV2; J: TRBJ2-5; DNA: TGTGCCAGCAGTGAAGAGAACGGGGGCCAAGAGACCCAGTACTTC; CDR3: CASSEENGGQETQYF
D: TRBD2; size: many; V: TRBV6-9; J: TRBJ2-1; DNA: TGTGCCAGCAGTTACCCCGGACTAGCGGCTGAGCAGTTCTTC; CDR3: CASSYPGLAAEQFF
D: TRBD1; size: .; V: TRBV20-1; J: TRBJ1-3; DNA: TGCAGTGCTAGAGATCAGGGGGCGATCTCCTATCGAAACACCATATATTTT; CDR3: CSARDQGAISYRNTIYF
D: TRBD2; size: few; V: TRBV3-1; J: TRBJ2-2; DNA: TGTGCCAGCAGCCAATTTGGGCTAGCGGCCGGTGGGGAGCTGTTTTTT; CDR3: CASSQFGLAAGGELFF
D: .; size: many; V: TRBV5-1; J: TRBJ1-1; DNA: TGCGCCAGCAGCCCTACCCTAGAGAACACTGAAGCTTTCTTT; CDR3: CASSPTLENTEAFF
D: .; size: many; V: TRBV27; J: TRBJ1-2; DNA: TGTGCCAGCAGTCGGTCGGACCCTTCTTATGGCTACACCTTC; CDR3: CASSRSDPSYGYTF
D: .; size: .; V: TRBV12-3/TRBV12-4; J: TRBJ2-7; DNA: TGTGCCAGCAGTTTTGGAAATACCTACGAGCAGTACTTC; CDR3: CASSFGNTYEQYF
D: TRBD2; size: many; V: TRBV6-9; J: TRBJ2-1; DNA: TGTGCCAGCGGTTTTGCGGGAGGGCCGAATGAGCAGTTCTTC; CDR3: CASGFAGGPNEQFF
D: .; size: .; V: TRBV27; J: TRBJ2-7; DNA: TGTGCCAGCAGTTTATTCCCCGTCCACGAGCAGTACTTC; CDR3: CASSLFPVHEQYF
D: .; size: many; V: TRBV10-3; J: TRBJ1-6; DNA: TGTGCCATCAGTGAGAGTAGGGGATCCAATTCACCCCTCCACTTT; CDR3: CAISESRGSNSPLHF
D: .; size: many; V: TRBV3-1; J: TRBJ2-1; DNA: TGTGCCAGCAGCCGCTCGGCACCGGGACTGATCTGGGGGGAGCAGTTCTTC; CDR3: CASSRSAPGLIWGEQFF
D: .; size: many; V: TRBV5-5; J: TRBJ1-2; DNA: TGTGCCAGCAGCCTCGGCGGAGGCAACTATGGCTACACCTTC; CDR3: CASSLGGGNYGYTF
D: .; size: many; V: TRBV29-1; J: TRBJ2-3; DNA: TGCAGCGTCGGCCAGGGGGGAGATACGCAGTATTTT; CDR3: CSVGQGGDTQYF
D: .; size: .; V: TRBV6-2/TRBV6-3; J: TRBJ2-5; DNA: TGTGCCAGCAGTTGGCATTCGCAAGAGACCCAGTACTTC; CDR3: CASSWHSQETQYF
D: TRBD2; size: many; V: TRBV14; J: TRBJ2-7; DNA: TGTGCCAGCAGCCAAGAAGCCAGCGGGAGGCACGAGCAGTACTTC; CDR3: CASSQEASGRHEQYF
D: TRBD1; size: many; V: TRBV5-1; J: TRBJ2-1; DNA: TGCGCCAGCAGCCCCCTGGACAGGCGCCCCCGGGGCTCCTACAATGAGCAGTTCTTC; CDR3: CASSPLDRRPRGSYNEQFF
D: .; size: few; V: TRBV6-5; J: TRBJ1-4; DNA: TGTGCCAGCAGTTACTATACAGATGAGCAGAAACTGTTTTTT; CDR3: CASSYYTDEQKLFF
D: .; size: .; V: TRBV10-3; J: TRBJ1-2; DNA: TGTGCCATCTTCTCAGCCGGCTACACCTTC; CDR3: CAIFSAGYTF
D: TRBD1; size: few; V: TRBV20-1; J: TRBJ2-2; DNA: TGCAGTGCTCCGAGATCGCTCGGGACAGGGGGGCCCGGGGAGCTGTTTTTT; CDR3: CSAPRSLGTGGPGELFF
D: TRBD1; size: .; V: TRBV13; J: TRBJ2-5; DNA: TGTGCCAGCAGCTTGACAGGGGGCGGAGGGGCGACCCAGTACTTC; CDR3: CASSLTGGGGATQYF
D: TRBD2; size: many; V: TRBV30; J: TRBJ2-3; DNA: TGTGCCGGACTACTAGCGGTTAGCACAGATACGCAGTATTTT; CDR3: CAGLLAVSTDTQYF
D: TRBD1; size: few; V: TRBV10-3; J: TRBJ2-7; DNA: TGTGCCATCAGTGGGCAGGGGGCCCCTTACGAGCAGTACTTC; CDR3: CAISGQGAPYEQYF
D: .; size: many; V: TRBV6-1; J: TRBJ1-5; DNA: TGTGCCAGCGCGGGGAATGGGAATCAGCCCCAGCATTTT; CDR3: CASAGNGNQPQHF
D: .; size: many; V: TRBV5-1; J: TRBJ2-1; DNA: TGCGCCAGCAGCTTGGTGGGTCGAATATCCTACAATGAGCAGTTCTTC; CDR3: CASSLVGRISYNEQFF
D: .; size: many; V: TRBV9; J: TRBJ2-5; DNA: TGTGCCAGCAGCGTAGAAGGTGGGAGGGAGACCCAGTACTTC; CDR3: CASSVEGGRETQYF
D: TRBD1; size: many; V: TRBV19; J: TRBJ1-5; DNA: TGTGCCAGTAGAACACAGGGGGCACGGAGCAATCAGCCCCAGCATTTT; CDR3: CASRTQGARSNQPQHF
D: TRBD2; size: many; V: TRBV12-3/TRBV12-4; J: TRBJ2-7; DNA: TGTGCCAGCAGGCGGGCTAGCGGGAGTTACGAGCAGTACTTC; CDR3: CASRRASGSYEQYF
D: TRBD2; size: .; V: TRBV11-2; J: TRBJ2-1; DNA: TGTGCCAGCTGCGTTACTAGCGGACCATACAATGAGCAGTTCTTC; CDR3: CASCVTSGPYNEQFF
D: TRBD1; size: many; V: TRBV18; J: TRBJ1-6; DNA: TGTGCCAGCTCACCACAGACAGGGGTGGATAATTCACCCCTCCACTTT; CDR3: CASSPQTGVDNSPLHF
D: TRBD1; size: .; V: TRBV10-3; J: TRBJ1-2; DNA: TGTGCCATCAGCTGGGAGGGCGGGACAGGGGGAATCTATGGCTACACCTTC; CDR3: CAISWEGGTGGIYGYTF
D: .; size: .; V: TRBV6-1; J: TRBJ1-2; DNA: TGTGCCAGCCGTGACAAGAACGGCTACACCTTC; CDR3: CASRDKNGYTF
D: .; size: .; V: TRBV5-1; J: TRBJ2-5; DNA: TGCGCCAGCAGCTTGGCTGCAGGTTCTTCGGGAGAGACCCAGTACTTC; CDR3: CASSLAAGSSGETQYF
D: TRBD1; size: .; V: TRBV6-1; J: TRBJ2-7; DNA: TGTGCCAGCACCCAATGGACAGGCCCCTATCCTGGTGAGCAGTACTTC; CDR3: CASTQWTGPYPGEQYF
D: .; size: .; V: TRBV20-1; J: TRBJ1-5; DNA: TGCGCAATCTGGGGGGGTTCGCAGCCCCAGCATTTT; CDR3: CAIWGGSQPQHF
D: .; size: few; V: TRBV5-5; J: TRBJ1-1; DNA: TGTGCCAGCAGCTTACCCGCCTCCAGAGATAACACTGAAGCTTTCTTT; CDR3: CASSLPASRDNTEAFF
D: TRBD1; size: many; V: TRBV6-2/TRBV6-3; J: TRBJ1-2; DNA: TGTGCCAGCAGGAACTCCGGGACAGCCCATGGCTACACCTTC; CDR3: CASRNSGTAHGYTF
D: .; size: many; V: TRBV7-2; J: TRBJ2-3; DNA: TGTGCCAGCAGCGCGGGGATCACTAGCACAGATACGCAGTATTTT; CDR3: CASSAGITSTDTQYF
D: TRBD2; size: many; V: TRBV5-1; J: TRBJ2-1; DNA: TGCGCCAGCAGCTGGTCTAGCGGGAGGGCCCGCAATGAGCAGTTCTTC; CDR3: CASSWSSGRARNEQFF
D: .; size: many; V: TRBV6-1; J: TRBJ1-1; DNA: TGTGCCAGCAGAAATTCAGGGATCAGCACTGAAGCTTTCTTT; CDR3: CASRNSGISTEAFF
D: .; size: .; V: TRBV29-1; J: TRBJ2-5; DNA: TGCAGCGCCAAGGGGGGGGTGGGCACGCAGTACTTC; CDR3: CSAKGGVGTQYF
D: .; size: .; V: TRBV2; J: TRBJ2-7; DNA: TGTGCCAGCAGTGGGGTTCGTCCCAGGAGCTCCTACGAGCAGTACTTC; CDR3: CASSGVRPRSSYEQYF